The clone carrying this T cell receptor beta chain was seen repeatedly, ten times or more. Its target is unknown. Time point reported: newly diagnosed GD, antithyroid drugs for less than 3 months. The authors made the TCR library using RNA they extracted from PBMCs. The data are from a study of regulatory T cells in long-lasting Graves disease. Overall study findings and caveats: Results may be inaccurate due to the small sample size.

The CDR3 sequence is 15 residues long. CDR1 is SNHLY, CDR2 FYNNEI, per germline. The J segment lost 6 bases and the V segment lost 3 bases, leaving 8 bases of the junction unmatched. Through Arm-PCR of CDR3 regions and iRepertoire HTBI primers, TCR beta libraries were built. TCRdb ran MiXCR on the multiplex PCR reads and lists one entry per CDR3 protein. The repertoire holds 520,000 or so distinct CDR3 sequences, with around 13% as singletons. The data were also submitted as part of a second study, on T cells in Graves' hyperthyroidism and ophthalmopathy.

The sequencing used peripheral blood mononuclear cells (PBMCs), collected at new diagnosis, from a patient treated with antithyroid drugs. This receptor was taken from a woman under 40 with Graves disease. This chain connects TRBV2 to TRBJ2-7; 10 positions agree with TRBD2. The chain's CDR3 is CASSDEPGLAREQYF. The CDR3 DNA reads as TGTGCCAGCAGTGATGAACCGGGACTAGCGCGCGAGCAGTACTTC. The full variable domain, completed using reference TRBV2 and TRBJ2-7, is EPEVTQTPSHQVTQMGQEVILRCVPISNHLYFYWYRQILGQKVEFLVSFYNNEISEKSEIFDDQFSVERPDGSNFTLKIRSTKLEDSAMYFCASSDEPGLAREQYFGPGTRLTVT.